These 28 T cell receptor beta chains originate from one sample sequenced in a study of cytomegalovirus exposure and HLA in healthy donors (dated by TCRdb to about 2017). The protocol used for the library was the immunoSEQ multiplex PCR assay. For the multiplex PCR, a mixture combining 60 forward primers for TCR Vbeta segments and 13 reverse primers for TCR Jbeta segments was used. What TCRdb holds here is the immuneACCESS table cut down to in-frame rearrangements. Part of the clones is not present; checked against another copy, under half of the missing clones reflect an unresolved V gene, and the others are unexplained. In this sample the table shows about 150,000 clones, about 72% of which occur a single time. The ten largest clones add up to roughly 2% of the sample. Sequencing used PBMCs. Receptor source: a man in his forties in good health and CMV-seronegative.

The rearrangement links TRBV7-9 to TRBJ1-2; 10 bases are a match to TRBD1. V lost 5 bases to trimming and J lost 1 base; unmatched junction nucleotides: 7. CDR3 length: 16 amino acids. From germline, CDR1 is SEHNR and CDR2 FQNEAQ (reference sequence). The CDR3 nucleotides are TGTGCCAGCAGCCCGGGACAGGGGCCCATTAACTATGGCTACACCTTC. It is translated as CASSPGQGPINYGYTF.

The chain combines TRBV5-6 with TRBJ1-4; D is possibly TRBD1 (5 bases). The CDR3 totals 16 residues. V lost 4 bases, J lost 7 bases, and 20 bases lay in between. Germline V gene sequence: CDR1 SGHDT, CDR2 YYEEEE. In DNA, the CDR3 is TGTGCCAGCAGCGTGTTGGGCGTACAGGAGGGTGAAAAACTGTTTTTT. Its translation is CASSVLGVQEGEKLFF.

V usage is TRBV7-9 and J usage is TRBJ2-6, with a possible D match to TRBD2 (5 bases). CDR3 length equals 13 residues. V lost 7 bases and J lost 3, with 7 bases in between. Germline V gene lookup returns CDR1 SEHNR and CDR2 FQNEAQ (reference sequence). CDR3 amino acids: CASTRGGANVLTF. In DNA, the CDR3 is TGTGCCAGCACCCGGGGTGGGGCCAACGTCCTGACTTTC.

The rearrangement joins TRBV29-1 to TRBJ1-1; D is uncertain. Germline-derived CDR1 and CDR2 are SQVTM and ANQGSEA. The length of the CDR3 is 11 residues. V dropped 3 bases and J dropped 11 bases, with 13 bases sitting between them. CDR3 bases: TGCAGCGTTGATCTCGCGGGTCGTGCTTTCTTT. Protein: CSVDLAGRAFF.

The CDR3: CASNPGRAAGNTIYF. For the CDR3, the DNA is TGTGCCAGCAACCCCGGCAGGGCGGCTGGAAACACCATATATTTT. The chain carries TRBV28 and TRBJ1-3; TRBD1 might be the D (5 bases). Trimming removed 7 bases from V and 2 bases from J, with 15 bases in between. The germline gives CDR1 MDHEN, CDR2 SYDVKM. CDR3 length: 15 amino acids.

The chain employs TRBV10-1 and TRBJ2-7, with 9 positions matching TRBD1. Germline V gene sequence: CDR1 WNHNN, CDR2 SYGVQD (reference sequence). This CDR3 comprises 13 residues. With V trimmed by 5 bases and J by 7 bases, 6 bases remained unmatched. CDR3 DNA sequence: TGCGCCAGCAGTAAGACAGGGGGTGGGGAGCAGTACTTC. Encoded protein: CASSKTGGGEQYF.

The chain carries TRBV27 and TRBJ1-1, with D tentatively TRBD1 (5 bases). The CDR3 loop spans 15 amino acids. Trimming stripped 6 bases from V and 1 base from J, with 15 bases between. The germline gives CDR1 MNHEY, CDR2 SMNVEV (reference sequence). The CDR3 region has the DNA TGTGCCAGCAGACAAAGTTGGGGCCCGAACACTGAAGCTTTCTTT. Residues: CASRQSWGPNTEAFF.

This chain joins TRBV19 and TRBJ2-6; 7 bases fit TRBD1. CDR3 length: 16 amino acids. CDR1 is LNHDA and CDR2 is SQIVND in the germline V gene (reference sequence). V was pared by 1 base and J by 4 bases, with 4 bases of the junction left unmatched. The CDR3 loop reads CASSIGGQAGANVLTF. The CDR3 nucleotides are TGTGCCAGTAGTATAGGTGGACAGGCGGGGGCCAACGTCCTGACTTTC.

The chain combines TRBV7-9 with TRBJ2-2; 10 nucleotides line up with TRBD1. V gave up 4 bases and J gave up 3 bases; unmatched junction bases: 2. Germline V gives CDR1 SEHNR, CDR2 FQNEAQ (reference sequence). The CDR3 has 15 residues. This chain's CDR3 is CASSSDRGHTGELFF. CDR3 coding DNA: TGTGCCAGCAGCTCCGACAGGGGGCACACCGGGGAGCTGTTTTTT.

The chain recombines TRBV5-1 with TRBJ1-1; D may be TRBD1 (5 bases). Germline CDR1 SGHRS, CDR2 YFSETQ. The CDR3 consists of 14 residues. Trimming left V 0 bases short and J 5 bases short, with 11 bases between. Written as DNA, the CDR3 is TGCGCCAGCAGCTTGGCCCAGGGTCCTACTGAAGCTTTCTTT. Encoded protein: CASSLAQGPTEAFF.

This clone was observed once. The chain joins TRBV18 to TRBJ1-2, with D uncertain. This CDR3 has 13 amino acids. Germline V lookup: CDR1 KGHSH, CDR2 LQKENI. Trimming cost V 1 base and J 4 bases, with 7 bases left between them. The CDR3 coding sequence is TGTGCCAGCTCACCACGGGAGTCCTATGGCTACACCTTC. Protein: CASSPRESYGYTF. The variable domain in full, completed from reference TRBV18 and TRBJ1-2, reads NAGVMQNPRHLVRRRGQEARLRCSPMKGHSHVYWYRQLPEEGLKFMVYLQKENIIDESGMPKERFSAEFPKEGPSILRIQQVVRGDSAAYFCASSPRESYGYTFGSGTRLTVV.

The rearrangement links TRBV19 to TRBJ2-1; a weak D match, TRBD2 (5 bases). Germline CDR1 LNHDA, CDR2 SQIVND (reference sequence). The CDR3 spans 16 residues. V was trimmed by 3 bases and J by 0 bases, leaving 12 bases between them. CDR3 sequence: CASSILTISSYNEQFF. The CDR3 DNA reads as TGTGCCAGTAGTATCCTGACTATCAGCTCCTACAATGAGCAGTTCTTC.

The rearrangement uses TRBV5-8 and TRBJ1-5, with D possibly TRBD1 on 5 matching bases. Germline V gives CDR1 SGHTS, CDR2 YDEGEE. The CDR3 has 15 residues. V was shortened by 1 base and J by 5 bases, with 13 bases between the two germline ends. CDR3 residues: CASSLYGTEYQPQHF. The CDR3 nucleotides read TGTGCCAGCAGCTTGTATGGGACTGAATATCAGCCCCAGCATTTT.

The chain combines TRBV19 with TRBJ1-5; D remains ambiguous. V lost 3 bases and J lost 2, with 11 bases in between. CDR3 length: 15 residues. Looked up from germline, CDR1 is LNHDA and CDR2 is SQIVND (reference sequence). The CDR3 DNA follows: TGTGCCAGTAGTATCCTAGGTAGAGGCAATCAGCCCCAGCATTTT. The encoded protein is CASSILGRGNQPQHF.

This chain joins TRBV12-5 and TRBJ2-2, with TRBD1 as a possible D gene (6 bases). The V end was cut by 0 bases, the J end by 1 base, with 6 bases between. The germline V gene encodes CDR1 LGHNT and CDR2 FRNRAP. The CDR3 loop spans 15 amino acids. The chain's CDR3 is CASGLVQGNTGELFF. The CDR3 nucleotides read TGTGCTAGTGGTTTGGTACAGGGGAACACCGGGGAGCTGTTTTTT.

This chain connects TRBV2 to TRBJ1-1; D call uncertain. From germline, CDR1 is SNHLY and CDR2 FYNNEI. Deletions cut 5 bases from V and 3 bases from J, with 10 bases between. This CDR3 contains 13 residues. CDR3 sequence reads: CASSYLRDTEAFF. As DNA, the CDR3 is TGTGCCAGCAGTTATCTCCGGGACACTGAAGCTTTCTTT.

The rearrangement joins TRBV5-1 to TRBJ2-3; 11 bases line up with TRBD2. V gave up 0 bases and J gave up 1 base; unmatched junction bases: 4. The CDR3 has 17 residues. Germline assignment: CDR1 SGHRS and CDR2 YFSETQ. The CDR3 DNA is TGCGCCAGCAGCTTGGATCTAGCGGGGGGCGGCACAGATACGCAGTATTTT. It yields the protein CASSLDLAGGGTDTQYF.

The chain employs TRBV4-2 and TRBJ2-1; TRBD1 matches at 9 bases. With 5 bases clipped from V and 7 bases from J, the junction kept 9 bases outside the gene matches. The CDR3 spans 15 residues. The V gene's germline CDR1 is LGHNA and CDR2 YNFKEQ. The CDR3 protein is CASSDTGGLWNEQFF. CDR3 nucleotides: TGTGCCAGCAGCGATACAGGGGGCCTCTGGAATGAGCAGTTCTTC.

The J gene is TRBJ2-7, the V gene TRBV21-1; the D segment call TRBD1 is taken from the table without a DNA check. TRBV21-1 is a pseudogene. The CDR3 spans 13 residues. CDR3 sequence reads: CASKDREVYEQYF. For the CDR3, the DNA is TGTGCCAGCAAAGACAGGGAAGTCTACGAGCAGTACTTC.

This clone was observed a few times. The gene calls are TRBV2 and TRBJ2-2, with D maybe TRBD1 (6 bases). Per the germline V gene, CDR1 is SNHLY and CDR2 is FYNNEI. The CDR3 length is 15 residues. Trimming took 6 bases from V and 5 from J, leaving 16 bases between them. The CDR3, as DNA: TGTGCCAGCAGATCGGACAGATTCCTTACCGGGGAGCTGTTTTTT. Its protein product is CASRSDRFLTGELFF. Based on the CDR3 plus reference TRBV2 and TRBJ2-2, the full variable domain is EPEVTQTPSHQVTQMGQEVILRCVPISNHLYFYWYRQILGQKVEFLVSFYNNEISEKSEIFDDQFSVERPDGSNFTLKIRSTKLEDSAMYFCASRSDRFLTGELFFGEGSRLTVL.

The V gene is TRBV30, the J gene TRBJ1-2; D ambiguous. Per the germline V gene, CDR1 is GTSNPN and CDR2 is SVGIG (reference sequence). Trimming took 5 bases from V and 4 from J, leaving 20 bases between them. This CDR3 has 15 residues. The CDR3 sequence: CAWGEVVASVYGYTF. For the CDR3, the DNA is TGTGCCTGGGGTGAGGTGGTAGCTTCGGTCTATGGCTACACCTTC.

This clone appeared a single time. The rearrangement links TRBV4-2 to TRBJ2-5; maybe TRBD2 (7 bases). Per germline, CDR1 LGHNA and CDR2 YNFKEQ. Trimming left V 1 base short and J 2 bases short, with 14 bases between. CDR3 size: 16 residues. The CDR3 DNA is TGTGCCAGCAGCCAAGCGGGGGGCTCCCGTCAAGAGACCCAGTACTTC. It encodes CASSQAGGSRQETQYF.

This clone was counted between two and nine times. This chain links TRBV19 with TRBJ2-6, with TRBD1 matching 11 bases. The CDR3 covers 18 residues. In germline, CDR1 is LNHDA, CDR2 SQIVND (reference sequence). J lost 0 bases, V lost 5 bases, and 6 bases had no gene match. The CDR3 coding sequence is TGTGCCAGTAGTGGACAGGGGGCGCGTCCCTCTGGGGCCAACGTCCTGACTTTC. Its translation is CASSGQGARPSGANVLTF. The whole variable domain, filled in from reference TRBV19 and TRBJ2-6, reads DGGITQSPKYLFRKEGQNVTLSCEQNLNHDAMYWYRQDPGQGLRLIYYSQIVNDFQKGDIAEGYSVSREKKESFPLTVTSAQKNPTAFYLCASSGQGARPSGANVLTFGAGSRLTVL.

In its sample, this clone was seen a few times. CDR3 protein: CASSTYREPYEQYF. CDR3 coding DNA: TGTGCCAGTAGTACATACCGGGAACCCTACGAGCAGTACTTC. This chain joins TRBV19 and TRBJ2-7; possibly TRBD2 for D (5 bases). V was pared by 4 bases and J by 2 bases, with 12 bases between. Germline V gene lookup returns CDR1 LNHDA and CDR2 SQIVND (reference sequence). This CDR3 is built from 14 residues.

This sequence joins TRBV29-1 and TRBJ1-1; tentative D call: TRBD1 (6 bases). V was trimmed by 6 bases and J by 1 base, leaving 9 bases between them. This CDR3 comprises 12 residues. In germline, CDR1 is SQVTM, CDR2 ANQGSEA. For the CDR3, the DNA is TGCAGCGTACCACAGGGGAACACTGAAGCTTTCTTT. This translates into CSVPQGNTEAFF.

In this sample, this clone turned up a few times. The gene calls are TRBV6-5 and TRBJ1-2, with D perhaps TRBD1 (6 bases). Trimming cost V 5 bases and J 1 base, with 11 bases left between them. Germline CDR1 and CDR2: MNHEY and SVGAGI. This CDR3 has 14 residues. The CDR3 coding sequence is TGTGCCAGCAGTGAGGACAGTTATAACTATGGCTACACCTTC. Amino acids: CASSEDSYNYGYTF.

The rearrangement links TRBV6-5 to TRBJ1-1; D uncertain. The CDR3 is made up of 13 amino acids. In germline, CDR1 is MNHEY, CDR2 SVGAGI. V lost 2 bases and J lost 1, with 5 bases in between. The chain's CDR3 is CASSYRSNTEAFF. The CDR3 DNA follows: TGTGCCAGCAGTTACCGGTCGAACACTGAAGCTTTCTTT.

The chain has TRBV2 and TRBJ2-7; 8 bases line up with TRBD1. V lost 4 bases, J lost 0 bases, and 2 bases stayed unmatched. The CDR3 covers 14 residues. Germline loops: CDR1 SNHLY, CDR2 FYNNEI. The CDR3 nucleotides read TGTGCCAGCAGTGGGACAGGGAGCTCCTACGAGCAGTACTTC. Protein product: CASSGTGSSYEQYF.